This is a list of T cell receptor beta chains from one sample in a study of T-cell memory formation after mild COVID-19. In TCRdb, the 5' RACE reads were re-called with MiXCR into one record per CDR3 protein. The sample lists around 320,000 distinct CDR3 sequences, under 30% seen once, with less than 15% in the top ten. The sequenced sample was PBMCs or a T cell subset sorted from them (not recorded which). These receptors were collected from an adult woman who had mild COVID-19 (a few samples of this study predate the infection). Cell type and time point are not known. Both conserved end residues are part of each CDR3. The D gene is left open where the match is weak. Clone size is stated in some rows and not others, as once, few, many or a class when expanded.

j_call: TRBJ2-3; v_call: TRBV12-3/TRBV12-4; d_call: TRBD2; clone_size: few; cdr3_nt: TGTGCCAGCAGCCCCCGCGGTAGCGGGAGGGCCTCAGATACGCAGTATTTT; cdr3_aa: CASSPRGSGRASDTQYF
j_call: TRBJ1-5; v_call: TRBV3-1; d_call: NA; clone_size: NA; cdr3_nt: TGTGCCAGCAGCCTGTCCCGGGACATTCAGCCCCAGCATTTT; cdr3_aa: CASSLSRDIQPQHF
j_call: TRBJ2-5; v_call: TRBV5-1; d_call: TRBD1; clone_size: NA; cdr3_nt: TGCGCCAGCAGCCAGGGACAGGGGGCAGGAGAGACCCAGTACTTC; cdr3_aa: CASSQGQGAGETQYF
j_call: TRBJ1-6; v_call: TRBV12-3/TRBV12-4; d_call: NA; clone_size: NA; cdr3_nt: TGTGCCAGCAGTGCGGGGGGCCCCTCCTATTCACCCCTCCACTTT; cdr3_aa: CASSAGGPSYSPLHF
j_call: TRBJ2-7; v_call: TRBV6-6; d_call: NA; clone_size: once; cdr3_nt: TGTGCCAGCAGTCACCCCGGTGCCGAGCAGTACTTC; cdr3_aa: CASSHPGAEQYF
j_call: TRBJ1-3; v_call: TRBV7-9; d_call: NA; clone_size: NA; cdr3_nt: TGTGCCAGCAGCTTAGTCGAAAACACCATATATTTT; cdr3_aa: CASSLVENTIYF
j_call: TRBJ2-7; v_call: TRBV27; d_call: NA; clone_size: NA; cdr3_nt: TGTGCCAGCAGTTTATCGGGAGCTGAGCCCTACGAGCAGTACTTC; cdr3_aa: CASSLSGAEPYEQYF
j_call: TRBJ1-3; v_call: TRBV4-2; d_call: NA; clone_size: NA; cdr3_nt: TGTGCCAGCAGCCAAGATTATCGGACATCCGGAAACACCATATATTTT; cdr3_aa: CASSQDYRTSGNTIYF
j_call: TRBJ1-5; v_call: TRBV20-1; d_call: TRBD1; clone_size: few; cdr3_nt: TGCAGTGCCTCCGTGGACAGGGGGTATCAGCCCCAGCATTTT; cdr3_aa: CSASVDRGYQPQHF
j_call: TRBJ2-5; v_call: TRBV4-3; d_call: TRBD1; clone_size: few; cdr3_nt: TGCGCCAGCAGCCAAACAGGGGCAGGAGTCCAAGAGACCCAGTACTTC; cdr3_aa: CASSQTGAGVQETQYF
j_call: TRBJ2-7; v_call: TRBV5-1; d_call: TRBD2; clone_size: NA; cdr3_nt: TGCGCCAGCAGCCCAGGACTAGCGGGAGTCTGGGAGCAGTACTTC; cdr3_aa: CASSPGLAGVWEQYF
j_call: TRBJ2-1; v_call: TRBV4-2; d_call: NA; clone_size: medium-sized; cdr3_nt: TGTGCCAGCAGTCTCGCCCAGGGGGGCGATGAGCAGTTCTTC; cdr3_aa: CASSLAQGGDEQFF
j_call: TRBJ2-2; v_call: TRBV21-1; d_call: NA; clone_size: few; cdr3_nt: TGTGCCAGCAGCAAAGAAAATAGCGGGGACACCGGGGAGCTGTTTTTT; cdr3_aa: CASSKENSGDTGELFF
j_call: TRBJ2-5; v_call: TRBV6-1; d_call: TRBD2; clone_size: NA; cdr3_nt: TGTGCCAGCAGTGAACGGCCTAGCGGGGGGGAAGAGACCCAGTACTTC; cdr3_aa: CASSERPSGGEETQYF
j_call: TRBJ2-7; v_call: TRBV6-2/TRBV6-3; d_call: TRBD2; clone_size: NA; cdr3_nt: TGTGCCACGTCCGGGACTAGGCCGCGAGAAAGCTCCTACGAGCAGTACTTC; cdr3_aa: CATSGTRPRESSYEQYF
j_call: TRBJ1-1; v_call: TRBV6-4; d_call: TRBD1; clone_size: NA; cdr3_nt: TGTGCCAGCAGAGCCGGACAGGGAGGAAACACTGAAGCTTTCTTT; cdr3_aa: CASRAGQGGNTEAFF
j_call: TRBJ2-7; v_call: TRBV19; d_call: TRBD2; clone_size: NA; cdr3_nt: TGTGCCAGTCGTTATCTAGCGGGGGGAACCTACGAGCAGTACTTC; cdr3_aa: CASRYLAGGTYEQYF
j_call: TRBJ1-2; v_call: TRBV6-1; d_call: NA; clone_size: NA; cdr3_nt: TGTGCCAGCAGTGCTCAGAGGGACTCCCACTATGGCTACACCTTC; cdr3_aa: CASSAQRDSHYGYTF
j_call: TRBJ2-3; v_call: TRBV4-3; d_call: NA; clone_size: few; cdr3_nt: TGCGCCAGCAGCTTGTCGGCTCAGAGGTGGGATACGCAGTATTTT; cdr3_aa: CASSLSAQRWDTQYF
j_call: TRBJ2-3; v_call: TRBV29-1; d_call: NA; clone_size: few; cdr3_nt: TGCAGCGTTGAAGCCCGGGCCTCAGGGCAGTATTTT; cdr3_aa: CSVEARASGQYF
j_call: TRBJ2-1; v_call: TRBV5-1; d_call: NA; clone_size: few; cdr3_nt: TGCGCCAGCAGATCGGACGGACCCCTCTACGGAGACAATGAGCAGTTCTTC; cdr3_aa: CASRSDGPLYGDNEQFF
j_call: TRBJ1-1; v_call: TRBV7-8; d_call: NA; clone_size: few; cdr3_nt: TGTGCCAGCAGCTTACCAAGATCGAACACTGAAGCTTTCTTT; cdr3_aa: CASSLPRSNTEAFF
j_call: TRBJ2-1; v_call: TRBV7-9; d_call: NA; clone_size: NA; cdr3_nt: TGTGCCAGCAGCTTTTCTGGGGGCGGGGAGCAGTTCTTC; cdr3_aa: CASSFSGGGEQFF
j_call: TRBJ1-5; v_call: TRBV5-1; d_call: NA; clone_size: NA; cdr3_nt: TGCGCCAGCAGCTTAGGGGGGCGGGATCAGCCCCAGCATTTT; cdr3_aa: CASSLGGRDQPQHF
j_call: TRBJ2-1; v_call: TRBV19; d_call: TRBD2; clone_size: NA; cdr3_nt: TGTGCCAGTAGTATTGGCTTCACGAGGGAGGGATCCTACAATGAGCAGTTCTTC; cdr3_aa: CASSIGFTREGSYNEQFF
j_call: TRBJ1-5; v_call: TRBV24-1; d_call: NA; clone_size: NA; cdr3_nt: TGTGCCACCAGTGATCCCCAAAGTAAGACGGGTAATCAGCCCCAGCATTTT; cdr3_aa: CATSDPQSKTGNQPQHF
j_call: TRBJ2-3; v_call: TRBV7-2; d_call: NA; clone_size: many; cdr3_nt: TGTGCCAGCAGCGTCAGAGATACGCAGTATTTT; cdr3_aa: CASSVRDTQYF
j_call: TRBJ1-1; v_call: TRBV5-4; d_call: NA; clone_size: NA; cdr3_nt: TGTGCCAGCAGCTTGGCCGGGCAGCCCACTGAAGCTTTCTTT; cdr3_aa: CASSLAGQPTEAFF
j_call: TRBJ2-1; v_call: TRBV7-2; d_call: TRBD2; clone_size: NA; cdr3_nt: TGTGCCAGCAGCTCTAGAGCGGGAGGTCCCGCCAATGAGCAGTTCTTC; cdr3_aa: CASSSRAGGPANEQFF
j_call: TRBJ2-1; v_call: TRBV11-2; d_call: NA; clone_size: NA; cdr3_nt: TGTGCCAGCAGCTTAACAGGGCTCGTCAATGAGCAGTTCTTC; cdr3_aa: CASSLTGLVNEQFF
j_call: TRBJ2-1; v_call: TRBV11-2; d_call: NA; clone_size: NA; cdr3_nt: TGTGCCAGCAGCTTAGGTCTAGATATTGGCAATGAGCAGTTCTTC; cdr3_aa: CASSLGLDIGNEQFF
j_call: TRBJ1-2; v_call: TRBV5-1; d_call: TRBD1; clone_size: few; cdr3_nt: TGCGCCAGCAGCCAAACAACGACAGGGGGCAAGCTCTATGGCTACACCTTC; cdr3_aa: CASSQTTTGGKLYGYTF
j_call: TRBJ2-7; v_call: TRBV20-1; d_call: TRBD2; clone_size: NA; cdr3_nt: TGCAGTGCTAGAGTTCTAGCGGGCTTATCCTACGAGCAGTACTTC; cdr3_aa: CSARVLAGLSYEQYF
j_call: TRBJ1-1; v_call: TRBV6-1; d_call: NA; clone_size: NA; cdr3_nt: TGTGCCAGCAGATTAGTGGCGTCAGCTTTCTTT; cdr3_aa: CASRLVASAFF
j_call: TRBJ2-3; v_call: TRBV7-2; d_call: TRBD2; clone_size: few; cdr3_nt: TGTGCCAGCAGCTTAGTTTGGCTAGCGGGAGGGCCGGCGGCAGATACGCAGTATTTT; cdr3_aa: CASSLVWLAGGPAADTQYF
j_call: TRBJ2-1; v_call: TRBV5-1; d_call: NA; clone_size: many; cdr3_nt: TGCGCCAGCAGCTCAGCGGACATGGGTGAGCAGTTCTTC; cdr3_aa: CASSSADMGEQFF
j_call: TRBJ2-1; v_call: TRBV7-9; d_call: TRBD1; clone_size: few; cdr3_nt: TGTGCCAGCAGCCCCCGGACAGGGGTCTCTGGTGAGCAGTTCTTC; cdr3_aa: CASSPRTGVSGEQFF
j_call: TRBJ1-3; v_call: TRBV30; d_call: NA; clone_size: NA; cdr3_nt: TGTGCCTGGAGCGCCCCTGGAAACACCATATATTTT; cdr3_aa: CAWSAPGNTIYF
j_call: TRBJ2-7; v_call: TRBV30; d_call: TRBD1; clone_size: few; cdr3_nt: TGTGCCTGGAAAAATTTCGGGACAGGGGTCTACGAGCAGTACTTC; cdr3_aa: CAWKNFGTGVYEQYF
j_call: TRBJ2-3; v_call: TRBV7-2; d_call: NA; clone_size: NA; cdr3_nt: TGTGCCAGCAGCTTAGGCCTGGGAATCACAGATACGCAGTATTTT; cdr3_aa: CASSLGLGITDTQYF
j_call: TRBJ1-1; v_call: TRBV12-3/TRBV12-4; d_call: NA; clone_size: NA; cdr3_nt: TGTGCCAGCAGCCACGGACAGCCCATGAACACTGAAGCTTTCTTT; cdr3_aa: CASSHGQPMNTEAFF
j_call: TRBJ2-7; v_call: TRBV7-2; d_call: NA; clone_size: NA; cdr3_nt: TGTGCCAGTAAAGGCTACGAGCAGTACTTC; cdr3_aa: CASKGYEQYF
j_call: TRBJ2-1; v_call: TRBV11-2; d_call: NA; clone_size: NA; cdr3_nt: TGTGCCAGCAGCCAGGAGTCGGCCTACAATGAGCAGTTCTTC; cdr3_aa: CASSQESAYNEQFF
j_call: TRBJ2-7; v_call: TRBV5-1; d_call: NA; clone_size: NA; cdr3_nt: TGCGCCAGCAGCTTGGGAACAGTAGATGCCTACGAGCAGTACTTC; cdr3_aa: CASSLGTVDAYEQYF
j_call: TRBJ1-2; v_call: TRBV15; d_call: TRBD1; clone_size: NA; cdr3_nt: TGTGCCACCAGCAGAGATCGGACAGGCTATGGCTACACCTTC; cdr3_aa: CATSRDRTGYGYTF
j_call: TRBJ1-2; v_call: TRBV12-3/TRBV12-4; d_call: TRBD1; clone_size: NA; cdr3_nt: TGTGCCAGCAGTTTTCAGGGACAGCTCAGAACCTATGGCTACACCTTC; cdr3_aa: CASSFQGQLRTYGYTF
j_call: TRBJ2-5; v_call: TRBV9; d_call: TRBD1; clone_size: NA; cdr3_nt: TGTGCCAGCAGCGTAGGGAAAACAGGGGTGCAAGGAGAGACCCAGTACTTC; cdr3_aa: CASSVGKTGVQGETQYF
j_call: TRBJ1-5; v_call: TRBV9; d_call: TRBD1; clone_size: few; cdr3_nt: TGTGCCAGCAGCGCGAGCGGGACAGGGGGTTCGCAGCCCCAGCATTTT; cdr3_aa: CASSASGTGGSQPQHF
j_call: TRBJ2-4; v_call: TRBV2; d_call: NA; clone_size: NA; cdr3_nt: TGTGCCAGCAGGGGGTTCGGTGAGGGGAACATTCAGTACTTC; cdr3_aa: CASRGFGEGNIQYF
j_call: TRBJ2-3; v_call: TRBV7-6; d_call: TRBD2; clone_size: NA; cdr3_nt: TGTGCCAGCAGCCGGCTAGCGGGAGAGTCAGATACGCAGTATTTT; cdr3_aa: CASSRLAGESDTQYF
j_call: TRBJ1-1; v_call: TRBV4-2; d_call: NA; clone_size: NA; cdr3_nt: TGTGCCAGCAGCCCGCGGGGGGTACAGAGAGCTTTCTTT; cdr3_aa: CASSPRGVQRAFF
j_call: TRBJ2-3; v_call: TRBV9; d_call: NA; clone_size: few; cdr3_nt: NA; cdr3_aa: CASSVEIFGQATSNTDTQYF
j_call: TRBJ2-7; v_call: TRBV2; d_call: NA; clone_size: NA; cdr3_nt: TGTGCCAGCACTCAGGGGGGACACCTATACGAGCAGTACTTC; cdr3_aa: CASTQGGHLYEQYF
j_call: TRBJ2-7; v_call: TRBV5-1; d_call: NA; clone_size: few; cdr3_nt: TGCGCCAGCAGCTTAGATGACATCATCTACGAGCAGTACTTC; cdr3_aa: CASSLDDIIYEQYF
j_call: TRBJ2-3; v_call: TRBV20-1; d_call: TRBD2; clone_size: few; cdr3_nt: TGCAGTGCTAGAAAGCGGGGGAGCACAGATACGCAGTATTTT; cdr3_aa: CSARKRGSTDTQYF
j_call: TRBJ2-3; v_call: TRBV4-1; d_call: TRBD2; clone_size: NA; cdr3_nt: TGCGCCAGCAGCCAAACCGTAGCGGGGGGGCAAAGAGATACGCAGTATTTT; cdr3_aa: CASSQTVAGGQRDTQYF
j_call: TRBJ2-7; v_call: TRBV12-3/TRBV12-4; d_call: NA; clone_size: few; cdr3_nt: TGTGCCAGCAGTTTCCGGGAGAGCTCCTACGAGCAGTACTTC; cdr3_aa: CASSFRESSYEQYF
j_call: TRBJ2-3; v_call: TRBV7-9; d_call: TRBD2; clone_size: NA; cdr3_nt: TGTGCCAGCAGCTTAAAGCGGGGGGGCGGTGGAGATACGCAGTATTTT; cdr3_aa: CASSLKRGGGGDTQYF
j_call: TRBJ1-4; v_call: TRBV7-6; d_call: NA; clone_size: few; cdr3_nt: TGTGCCAGCAGCTTATTAGCAGGAATCAATGAAAAACTGTTTTTT; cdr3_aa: CASSLLAGINEKLFF